A single sample gave rise to the 31 T cell receptor beta chains below, sequenced in a study of blood T cell repertoires in COVID-19. Profiling relied on immunoSEQ multiplex PCR, and the TCRdb table lists in-frame clones only, not all of them. The table has roughly 100,000 clones, about nine tenths seen once. Sample: peripheral blood. These receptors came from a man aged 50 to 59 with acute or convalescent COVID-19.

The chain employs TRBV7-8 and TRBJ2-1; 10 bases map to TRBD2. V was clipped by 0 bases and J by 9 bases; unmatched bases: 8. CDR1 and CDR2 (germline): SGHVS, FQNEAQ. This CDR3 is 16 amino acids long. The chain's CDR3 is CASSLARSGRVGEQFF. CDR3 nucleotide sequence: TGTGCCAGCAGCTTAGCGAGAAGCGGGAGGGTGGGTGAGCAGTTCTTC.

The rearrangement links TRBV6-4 to TRBJ2-1; 9 positions match TRBD2. The V gene's germline CDR1 is MRHNA and CDR2 SNTAGT. CDR3 length equals 14 residues. V shed 6 bases and J 8 bases; nucleotides not matched to a gene: 8. CDR3 nucleotides: TGTGCCAGCAGAGCCGTTAGCGGGAGCTATGAGCAGTTCTTC. This encodes CASRAVSGSYEQFF.

This clone appeared a single time. This rearrangement joins TRBV3-1 (or the pseudogene TRBV3-2) to TRBJ2-3; TRBD2 matches 11 bases. V shed 4 bases and J 4 bases; nucleotides not matched to a gene: 16. Germline V gene data show CDR1 as LGHDT and CDR2 as YNNKEL (reference sequence). The CDR3 totals 19 residues. The CDR3 bases are TGTGCCAGCAGCCGAAAAACAGGACGGATTAGCGGGGGGGCAGATACGCAGTATTTT. Protein product: CASSRKTGRISGGADTQYF.

V gene TRBV18 combines with J gene TRBJ1-2; no definite D call. The CDR3 runs to 16 residues. V lost 3 bases and J lost 3, with 17 bases in between. CDR1 and CDR2 (germline): KGHSH, LQKENI. The DNA of the CDR3 is TGTGCCAGCTCACCCATCTCGTGGGCGCGGGACTATGGCTACACCTTC. Its protein is CASSPISWARDYGYTF.

The chain links TRBV29-1 to TRBJ2-3, with 8 bases fitting TRBD1. CDR3 length: 12 residues. Per the germline V gene, CDR1 is SQVTM and CDR2 is ANQGSEA. V was clipped by 6 bases and J by 5 bases; unmatched bases: 4. CDR3 nucleotides: TGCAGCGTCAGGGGGCAGGTAGATACGCAGTATTTT. This codes for CSVRGQVDTQYF.

The genes are TRBV4-3 and TRBJ2-7; D gene ambiguous. This CDR3 contains 13 residues. The ends were cut back, 0 bases at V and 3 bases at J, with 6 bases in the middle. Germline V lookup: CDR1 LGHNA, CDR2 YSLEER. CDR3 nucleotides: TGCGCCAGCAGCCAAGAAGCCGGCTACGAGCAGTACTTC. Translation: CASSQEAGYEQYF.

The chain has TRBV5-1 and TRBJ1-6; D is ambiguous. The germline V gene encodes CDR1 SGHRS and CDR2 YFSETQ. Deletions cut 5 bases from V and 8 bases from J, with 8 bases between. CDR3 length equals 12 residues. This CDR3 is CASRSEDSPLHF. The CDR3 nucleotides read TGCGCCAGCAGGTCCGAGGATTCACCCCTCCACTTT.

The CDR3 region is CASSLVGRNYGYTF. In DNA, the CDR3 is TGTGCCAGCAGTTTGGTTGGTCGGAACTATGGCTACACCTTC. The chain combines TRBV27 with TRBJ1-2, with D hard to call. Germline assignment: CDR1 MNHEY and CDR2 SMNVEV (reference sequence). V lost 3 bases and J 2 bases, leaving 10 bases between the germline ends. This CDR3 has 14 amino acids.

This sequence joins TRBV7-9 and TRBJ1-1; no reliable D call. The CDR3 is made up of 14 amino acids. Germline V gene lookup returns CDR1 SEHNR and CDR2 FQNEAQ (reference sequence). The ends were cut back, 3 bases at V and 1 base at J, with 9 bases in the middle. CDR3 in amino acids: CASSLRQQNTEAFF. CDR3 coding DNA: TGTGCCAGCAGCTTGCGGCAGCAGAACACTGAAGCTTTCTTT.

This rearrangement joins TRBV24-1 to TRBJ2-1; 13 bases map to TRBD2. CDR1 is KGHDR, CDR2 SFDVKD, per germline. The CDR3 is 18 residues long. Trimming at V came to 2 bases and at J to 3 bases, leaving 6 bases not matched to a gene. The DNA for the CDR3 is TGTGCCACCAGTGATTCATGGACTAGCGGGAGAAGCTACAATGAGCAGTTCTTC. This gives the protein CATSDSWTSGRSYNEQFF.

The J gene is TRBJ2-5, the V gene TRBV6-5, with 7 nucleotides matching TRBD1. Per germline, CDR1 MNHEY and CDR2 SVGAGI. Unmatched junction bases numbered 6, after V lost 2 bases and J lost 3 bases. This CDR3 has 15 residues. CDR3 sequence reads: CASSYAAGTEETQYF. The CDR3 DNA is TGTGCCAGCAGTTACGCAGCCGGGACAGAAGAGACCCAGTACTTC.

The rearrangement links TRBV7-9 to TRBJ1-1; 7 nucleotides match TRBD1. The CDR3 loop spans 16 amino acids. V shed 6 bases, J shed 0 bases, and the junction held 10 bases outside the gene matches. Germline V gene data show CDR1 as SEHNR and CDR2 as FQNEAQ (reference sequence). The chain's CDR3 is CASSKSGGSVNTEAFF. In nucleotides, the CDR3 is TGTGCCAGCAGTAAATCAGGGGGGTCCGTGAACACTGAAGCTTTCTTT.

This chain joins TRBV7-9 and TRBJ2-3, with TRBD2 as a possible D gene (5 bases). Germline V gene data show CDR1 as SEHNR and CDR2 as FQNEAQ (reference sequence). The CDR3 totals 19 residues. Trimming left V 3 bases short and J 7 bases short, with 29 bases between. The CDR3 protein is CASSFSEGGSSLEKYTQYF. DNA of the CDR3: TGTGCCAGCAGCTTTTCCGAGGGTGGATCTAGCCTAGAAAAATATACGCAGTATTTT. Full variable domain (outside the CDR3, taken from reference TRBV7-9 and TRBJ2-3): DTGVSQNPRHKITKRGQNVTFRCDPISEHNRLYWYRQTLGQGPEFLTYFQNEAQLEKSRLLSDRFSAERPKGSFSTLEIQRTEQGDSAMYLCASSFSEGGSSLEKYTQYFGPGTRLTVL.

This clone was found once. V is TRBV27 and J is TRBJ2-1; perhaps TRBD2 as D (6 bases). Trimming removed 6 bases from V and 4 bases from J, with 13 bases in between. Germline loops: CDR1 MNHEY, CDR2 SMNVEV (reference sequence). This CDR3 is built from 14 residues. CDR3 in DNA: TGTGCCAGCAGACGGTCGGGACTGTACAATGAGCAGTTCTTC. Amino acids: CASRRSGLYNEQFF.

This sequence joins TRBV11-3 and TRBJ2-5; 13 bases line up with TRBD2. The CDR3 is made up of 16 amino acids. The germline CDR1 and CDR2 sequences are SGHNT and YENEEA. After removal of 4 bases from V and 5 bases from J, the junction contained 7 bases not matched to a gene. Here the CDR3 reads CASSYGLAGVSETQYF. CDR3 in DNA: TGTGCCAGCAGCTACGGACTAGCGGGAGTTTCGGAGACCCAGTACTTC.

This clone was observed once. The chain links TRBV21-1 to TRBJ1-2; TRBD1, as called in the table, went unchecked against the DNA. TRBV21-1 is described as a pseudogene. The CDR3 contains 18 residues. The CDR3 DNA is TGTGCCAGACCTAAGGAAGGACAGGGAGGACGAGCTAACTATGGCTACACCTTC. It specifies CARPKEGQGGRANYGYTF.

This clone has just a few counts. The V gene is TRBV21-1, the J gene TRBJ1-2; TRBD1, the table's D call, was not compared with the DNA. TRBV21-1 is a recognized pseudogene. There are 14 residues in the CDR3. The CDR3 DNA reads TGTGCCAGCAGCTTTGATCAGGGAAAATATGGCTACACCTTC. Translated: CASSFDQGKYGYTF.

V and J are TRBV6-6 and TRBJ1-1; D gene uncertain. CDR3 length: 14 residues. V lost 5 bases and J 1 base, leaving 11 bases between the germline ends. Germline V gives CDR1 MNHNY, CDR2 SVGAGI (reference sequence). The CDR3 DNA reads TGTGCCAGCAGTACCACGGAGCGGAACACTGAAGCTTTCTTT. As protein: CASSTTERNTEAFF.

V and J are TRBV6-5 and TRBJ2-2; 9 bases match TRBD1. J lost 3 bases, V lost 8 bases, and 7 bases had no gene match. This CDR3 has 15 amino acids. Germline-derived CDR1 and CDR2 are MNHEY and SVGAGI. The CDR3 sequence: CASRRTGEYTGELFF. Written as DNA, the CDR3 is TGTGCCAGCCGGAGGACAGGGGAGTACACCGGGGAGCTGTTTTTT.

The chain combines TRBV7-2 with TRBJ2-3; the match to TRBD2 covers 9 bases. With 5 bases clipped from V and 2 bases from J, the junction kept 8 bases outside the gene matches. Per the germline V gene, CDR1 is SGHTA and CDR2 is FQGNSA. This CDR3 region has 16 residues. The CDR3, as DNA: TGTGCCAGCAGCACCCGAGCGGGAGGCCACACAGATACGCAGTATTTT. Residues: CASSTRAGGHTDTQYF.

This clone is a singleton in its sample. The gene calls are TRBV3-1 (or the pseudogene TRBV3-2) and TRBJ2-7, with TRBD1 as a possible D gene (6 bases). V dropped 4 bases and J dropped 2 bases, with 15 bases sitting between them. Germline loops: CDR1 LGHDT, CDR2 YNNKEL (reference sequence). The CDR3 spans 15 residues. The CDR3 reads CASSPYPGDPYEQYF. The CDR3 DNA sequence: TGTGCCAGCAGCCCTTACCCAGGGGACCCCTACGAGCAGTACTTC.

V gene TRBV5-1 combines with J gene TRBJ2-1, with D maybe TRBD2 (6 bases). V lost 5 bases and J 0 bases, leaving 9 bases between the germline ends. Per the germline V gene, CDR1 is SGHRS and CDR2 is YFSETQ. The CDR3 is 14 residues long. DNA of the CDR3: TGCGCCAGCAGTCGGGGGAGCTCCTACAATGAGCAGTTCTTC. This codes for CASSRGSSYNEQFF.

The V gene is TRBV30, the J gene TRBJ2-1; 8 bases map to TRBD2. The CDR3 sequence is 16 residues long. V gave up 0 bases and J gave up 4 bases; unmatched junction bases: 8. Germline V gives CDR1 GTSNPN, CDR2 SVGIG (reference sequence). The CDR3 sequence: CAWSVRLSGSYNEQFF. The CDR3 DNA follows: TGTGCCTGGAGTGTACGCCTAAGCGGGAGTTACAATGAGCAGTTCTTC.

The chain uses TRBV10-3 and TRBJ1-5; 7 nucleotides line up with TRBD1. Germline assignment: CDR1 ENHRY and CDR2 SYGVKD. V lost 3 bases to trimming and J lost 5 bases; unmatched junction nucleotides: 1. This CDR3 is built from 13 residues. The DNA of the CDR3 is TGTGCCATCAGTGAAACAGGGGATCAGCCCCAGCATTTT. Encoded protein: CAISETGDQPQHF.

The sample holds one count of this clone. The V gene is TRBV12-3 or TRBV12-4, the J gene TRBJ1-2; D not certain. The V end was cut by 6 bases, the J end by 2 bases, with 10 bases between. The CDR3 runs 13 residues. The CDR3 DNA reads TGTGCCAGCAGCCACCGCGCAAACTATGGCTACACCTTC. Its translation: CASSHRANYGYTF.

This clone occurred a few times. The chain recombines TRBV2 with TRBJ1-1, with a weak D call TRBD1 (5 bases). V was shortened by 3 bases and J by 10 bases, with 15 bases between the two germline ends. The CDR3 spans 13 residues. The germline V gene has CDR1 SNHLY and CDR2 FYNNEI. CDR3 region: CASSDSAGRGAFF. In nucleotides, the CDR3 is TGTGCCAGCAGTGACTCGGCAGGGAGGGGAGCTTTCTTT.

The chain couples TRBV11-2 to TRBJ1-6; TRBD1 agrees at 7 bases. J gave up 6 bases and V 6 bases, and 11 bases lay outside the gene matches. This CDR3 contains 16 residues. CDR1 and CDR2 (germline): SGHAT, FQNNGV. The CDR3 reads CASRPAGQSVNSPLHF. CDR3 DNA: TGTGCCAGCAGGCCGGCGGGACAGTCTGTTAATTCACCCCTCCACTTT.

The chain couples TRBV7-9 to TRBJ2-1; 14 bases agree with TRBD2. The CDR3 is 18 residues long. V was pared by 1 base and J by 0 bases, with 2 bases of the junction left unmatched. Germline CDR1 reads SEHNR; CDR2 reads FQNEAQ (reference sequence). CDR3 nucleotide sequence: TGTGCCAGCAGCTTAGACGGGACTAGCGGGGGCTCCTACAATGAGCAGTTCTTC. Translated, it gives CASSLDGTSGGSYNEQFF.

This chain joins TRBV5-1 and TRBJ2-7; 13 positions match TRBD2. This CDR3 contains 15 residues. Trimming took 4 bases from V and 7 from J; bases not matched to a gene: 8. Germline V lookup: CDR1 SGHRS, CDR2 YFSETQ. The CDR3 bases are TGCGCCAGCAGCCCGACTAGCGGGAGGCCGGGGGAGCAGTACTTC. Residues: CASSPTSGRPGEQYF.

CDR3 bases: TGTGCCAGCAGCGTTCTGACTAGCGGGACAGATACGCAGTATTTT. Residues: CASSVLTSGTDTQYF. The chain couples TRBV9 to TRBJ2-3; 10 nucleotides line up with TRBD2. V trimming: 2 bases; J trimming: 3 bases; junction bases outside the gene matches: 3. The CDR3 totals 15 residues. The V gene's germline CDR1 is SGDLS and CDR2 YYNGEE.

The chain is built from TRBV5-6 and TRBJ1-2, with TRBD1 identical over 10 bases. Germline trimming cut 2 bases from V and 4 bases from J; bases unmatched to any gene: 5. Germline CDR1 reads SGHDT; CDR2 reads YYEEEE. The CDR3 spans 15 residues. CDR3 DNA: TGTGCCAGCAGCTTAGGGACAGGGGAGGCCTATGGCTACACCTTC. Translation gives CASSLGTGEAYGYTF.